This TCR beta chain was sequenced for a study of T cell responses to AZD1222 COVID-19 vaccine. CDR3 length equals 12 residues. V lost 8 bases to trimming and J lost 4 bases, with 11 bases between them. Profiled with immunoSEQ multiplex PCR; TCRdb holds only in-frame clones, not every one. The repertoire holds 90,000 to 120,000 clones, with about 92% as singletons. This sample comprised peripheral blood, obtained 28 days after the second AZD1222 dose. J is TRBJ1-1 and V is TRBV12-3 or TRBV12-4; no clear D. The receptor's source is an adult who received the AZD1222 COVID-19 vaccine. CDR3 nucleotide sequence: TGTGCCAGCTCAAAATCAGGCACTGAAGCTTTCTTT. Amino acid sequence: CASSKSGTEAFF.